This entry describes one TCR beta chain. This sample is part of a study of shared T cell receptors in the human thymus. TCRdb keeps only in-frame clones here, not all; method: immunoSEQ multiplex PCR. The sample yields roughly 710,000 clones, approximately 85% seen once. V lost 5 bases and J 8 bases, leaving 15 bases between the germline ends. CDR1 is MDHEN, CDR2 SYDVKM, per germline. The CDR3 has 13 residues. These data were likewise used in another study, on human thymus T cells. As that study records: Healthy Finnish infants having corrective surgery for congenital heart defects served as donors. The study used thymus tissue resected during corrective heart surgery. Repertoires sampled from thymus and blood appeared biased in V and J gene usage. Highly overlapping thymic repertoires among unrelated individuals were reported in related research.

This receptor was identified in a girl less than two years old with a congenital heart defect. The genes are TRBV28 and TRBJ1-2; no firm D call. Sequenced sample: thymocytes. CDR3 bases: TGTGCCAGCAGTCCGGGGAGTTGGAAGGGCTACACCTTC. Residues: CASSPGSWKGYTF.